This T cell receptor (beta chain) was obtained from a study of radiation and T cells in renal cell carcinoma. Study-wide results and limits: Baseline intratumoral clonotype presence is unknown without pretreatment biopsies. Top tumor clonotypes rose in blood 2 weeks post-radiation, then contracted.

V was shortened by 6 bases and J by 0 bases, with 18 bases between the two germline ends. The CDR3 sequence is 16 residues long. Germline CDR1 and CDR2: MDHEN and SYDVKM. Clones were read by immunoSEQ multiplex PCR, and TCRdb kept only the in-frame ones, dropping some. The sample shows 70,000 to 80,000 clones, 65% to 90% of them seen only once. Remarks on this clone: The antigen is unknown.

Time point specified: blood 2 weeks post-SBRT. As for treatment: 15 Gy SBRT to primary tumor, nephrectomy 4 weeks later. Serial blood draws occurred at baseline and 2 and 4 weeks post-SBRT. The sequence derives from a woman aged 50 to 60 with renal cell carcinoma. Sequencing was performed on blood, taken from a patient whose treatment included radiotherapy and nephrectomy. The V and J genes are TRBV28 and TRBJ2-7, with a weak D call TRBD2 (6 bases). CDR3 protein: CASSWEEAGRSYEQYF. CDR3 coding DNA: TGTGCCAGCAGCTGGGAGGAGGCGGGTCGCTCCTACGAGCAGTACTTC.